This T cell receptor (beta chain) comes out of a study of blood T cell repertoires in COVID-19. The CDR3 totals 15 residues. V lost 3 bases and J lost 0, with 9 bases in between. Germline V gives CDR1 SGHTA, CDR2 FQGNSA. Sequencing was performed with immunoSEQ multiplex PCR; in TCRdb, only in-frame clones are kept and a portion is missing. Of over 120,000 clones listed, 84% are singletons. J is TRBJ2-1 and V is TRBV7-2; D is uncertain. Sequencing used peripheral blood. This sequence was found in a human donor in a cohort sampled during active COVID-19. Here the CDR3 reads CASSFSTSSYNEQFF. The CDR3 DNA is TGTGCCAGCAGCTTCTCCACGAGCTCCTACAATGAGCAGTTCTTC.